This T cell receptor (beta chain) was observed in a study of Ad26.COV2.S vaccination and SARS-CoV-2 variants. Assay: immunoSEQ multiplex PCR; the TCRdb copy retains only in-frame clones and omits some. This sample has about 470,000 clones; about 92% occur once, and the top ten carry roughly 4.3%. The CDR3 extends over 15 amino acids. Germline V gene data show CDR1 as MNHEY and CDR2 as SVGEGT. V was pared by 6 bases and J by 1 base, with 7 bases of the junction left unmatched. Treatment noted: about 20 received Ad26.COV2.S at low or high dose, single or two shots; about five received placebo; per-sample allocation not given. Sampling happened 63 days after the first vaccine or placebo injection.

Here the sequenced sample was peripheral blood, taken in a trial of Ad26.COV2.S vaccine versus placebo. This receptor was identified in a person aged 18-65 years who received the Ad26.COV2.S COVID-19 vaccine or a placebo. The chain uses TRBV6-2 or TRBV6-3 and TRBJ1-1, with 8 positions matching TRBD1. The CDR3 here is CASSRGQGKNTEAFF. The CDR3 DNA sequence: TGTGCCAGCAGCCGCGGACAGGGAAAGAACACTGAAGCTTTCTTT.